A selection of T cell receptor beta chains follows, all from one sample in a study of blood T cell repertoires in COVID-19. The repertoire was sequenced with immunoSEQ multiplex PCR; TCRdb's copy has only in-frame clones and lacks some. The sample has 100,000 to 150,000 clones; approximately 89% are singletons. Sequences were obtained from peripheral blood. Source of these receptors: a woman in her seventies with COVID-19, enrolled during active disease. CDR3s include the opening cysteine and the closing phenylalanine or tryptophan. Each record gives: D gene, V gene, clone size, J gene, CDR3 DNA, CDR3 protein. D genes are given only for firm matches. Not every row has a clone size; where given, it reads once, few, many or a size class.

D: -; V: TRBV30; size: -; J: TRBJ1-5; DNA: TGTGCCTGGAGAACACCGGGACACGGCAATCAGCCCCAGCATTTT; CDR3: CAWRTPGHGNQPQHF
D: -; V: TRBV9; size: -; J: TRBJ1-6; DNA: TGTGCCAGCAGCGTATACCTAAGCTCCTATAATTCACCCCTCCACTTT; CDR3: CASSVYLSSYNSPLHF
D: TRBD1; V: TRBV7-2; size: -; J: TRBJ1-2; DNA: TGTGCCAGCAGGCCAACGACAGGGAACTATGGCTACACCTTC; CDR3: CASRPTTGNYGYTF
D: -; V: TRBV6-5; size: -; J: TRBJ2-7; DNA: TGTGCCAGCAGTTTGTATAAAACCTACGAGCAGTACTTC; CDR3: CASSLYKTYEQYF
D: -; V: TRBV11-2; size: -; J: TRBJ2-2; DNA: TGTGCCAGCAGCTTAACGGGGGGACACCAAAACACCGGGGAGCTGTTTTTT; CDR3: CASSLTGGHQNTGELFF
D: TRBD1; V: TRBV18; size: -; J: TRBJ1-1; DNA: TGTGCCAGCTCCCTCACCGGGACAGGGGAATTAGGAGCTTTCTTT; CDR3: CASSLTGTGELGAFF
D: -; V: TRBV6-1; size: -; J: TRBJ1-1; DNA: TGTGCCAGCAGGGAAGGAGGACAGTCTATAGGAGCTTTCTTT; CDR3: CASREGGQSIGAFF
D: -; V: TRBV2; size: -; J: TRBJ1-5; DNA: TGTGCCAGCACCTCTGGTTCAGCCCAGCATTTT; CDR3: CASTSGSAQHF
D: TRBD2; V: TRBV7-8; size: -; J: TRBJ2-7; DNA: TGTGCCAGCAGCGCCGGGGAGGGCTCTTTACTCGGCGAGCAGTACTTC; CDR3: CASSAGEGSLLGEQYF
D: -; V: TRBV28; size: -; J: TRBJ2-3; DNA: TGTGCCAGCAGTAAATCTAGCACAGATACGCAGTATTTT; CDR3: CASSKSSTDTQYF
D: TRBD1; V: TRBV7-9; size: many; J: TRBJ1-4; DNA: TGTGCCAGCAGCCGCACCGGGACAGGGAGCGAAAAACTGTTTTTT; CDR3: CASSRTGTGSEKLFF
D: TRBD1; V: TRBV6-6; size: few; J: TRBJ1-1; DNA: TGTGCCAGCAGACGAAGCCTTATAGGGGGCGTCGGGAACACTGAAGCTTTCTTT; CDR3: CASRRSLIGGVGNTEAFF
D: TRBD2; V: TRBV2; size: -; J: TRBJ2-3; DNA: TGTGCCAGCAGGGGACTAGCGGGGGCCTTAAGCACAGATACGCAGTATTTT; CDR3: CASRGLAGALSTDTQYF
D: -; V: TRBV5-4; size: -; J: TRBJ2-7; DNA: TGTGCCAGCAGCCTGAAGGTCGGGTCCTACGAGCAGTACTTC; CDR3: CASSLKVGSYEQYF
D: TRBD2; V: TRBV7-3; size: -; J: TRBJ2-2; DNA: TGTGCCAGCAGCCCCTATCTTCGAGGACTAGAAACCGGGGAGCTGTTTTTT; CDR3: CASSPYLRGLETGELFF
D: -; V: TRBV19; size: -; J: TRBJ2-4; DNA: TGTGCCAGTAGTACCAGGGACTTAAACATTCAGTACTTC; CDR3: CASSTRDLNIQYF
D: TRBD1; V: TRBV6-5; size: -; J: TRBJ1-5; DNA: TGTGCCAGCAGGGGGACAGGGAGCAGCAATCAGCCCCAGCATTTT; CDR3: CASRGTGSSNQPQHF
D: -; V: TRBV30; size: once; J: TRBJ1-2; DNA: TGTGCCTGGAGTCGGGGGGACTATGGCTACACCTTC; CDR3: CAWSRGDYGYTF
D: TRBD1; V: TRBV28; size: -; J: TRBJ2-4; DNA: TGTGCCAGCAGTCAAATCTTCAGGACAGGGCTAGCCAAAAACATTCAGTACTTC; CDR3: CASSQIFRTGLAKNIQYF
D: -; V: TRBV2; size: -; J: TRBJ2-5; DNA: TGTGCCAGCGCCCTCTCGCCCGACACATGGGCTCAAGAGACCCAGTACTTC; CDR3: CASALSPDTWAQETQYF
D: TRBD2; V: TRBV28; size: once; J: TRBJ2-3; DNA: TGTGCCAGCAGTTCCCGAGCGGGGGGCACAGATACGCAGTATTTT; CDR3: CASSSRAGGTDTQYF
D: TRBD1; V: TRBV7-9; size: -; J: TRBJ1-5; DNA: TGTGCCAGCAGCTCTAAATCCACAACAGGGGGTTCCCTAAATCAGCCCCAGCATTTT; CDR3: CASSSKSTTGGSLNQPQHF
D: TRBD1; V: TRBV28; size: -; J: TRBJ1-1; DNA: TGTGCCAGCAGCTCCAGTCTAGGGGGCAGACAAGCTTTCTTT; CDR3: CASSSSLGGRQAFF
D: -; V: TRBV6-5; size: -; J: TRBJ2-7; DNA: TGTGCCAGCAGGGGCGGGCTTTCCTACGAGCAGTACTTC; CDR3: CASRGGLSYEQYF
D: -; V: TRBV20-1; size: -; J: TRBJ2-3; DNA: TGCAGTGCTAGTTGGGGGGGCCAAACAGATACGCAGTATTTT; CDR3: CSASWGGQTDTQYF
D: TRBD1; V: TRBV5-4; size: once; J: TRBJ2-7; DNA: TGTGCCAGCAGCGACGACAGGGCCCCCTTCGACGAGCAGTACTTC; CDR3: CASSDDRAPFDEQYF
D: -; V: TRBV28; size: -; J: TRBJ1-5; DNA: TGTGCCAGCAGTAAGGGCGGCAGGGGAGGCAATCAGCCCCAGCATTTT; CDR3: CASSKGGRGGNQPQHF
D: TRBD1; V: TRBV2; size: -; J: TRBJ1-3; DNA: TGTGCCAGCAGAGGCTACAACAGGGGCTCTGGAAACACCATATATTTT; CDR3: CASRGYNRGSGNTIYF
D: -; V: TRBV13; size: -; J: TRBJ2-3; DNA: TGTGCCAGCAGCTTAGGCCTAACAGGAGCACTCACAGATACGCAGTATTTT; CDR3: CASSLGLTGALTDTQYF
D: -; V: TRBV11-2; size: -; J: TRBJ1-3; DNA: TGTGCCAGCAGCCTCGACAGAGTCTCTGGAAACACCATATATTTT; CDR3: CASSLDRVSGNTIYF
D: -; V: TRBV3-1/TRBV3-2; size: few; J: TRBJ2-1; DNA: TGTGCCAGCGGTCCGTATTCGGGGGGCGAAAATGAGCAGTTCTTC; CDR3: CASGPYSGGENEQFF
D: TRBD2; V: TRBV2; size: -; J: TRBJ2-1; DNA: TGTGCCACAAAACAGGGGGCTGGGACTAGCGGGGTTTCTTACAATGAGCAGTTCTTC; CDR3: CATKQGAGTSGVSYNEQFF
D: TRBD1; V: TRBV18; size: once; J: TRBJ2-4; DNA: TGTGCCAGCTCGGACAGGGGGGAGAGAAACATTCAGTACTTC; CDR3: CASSDRGERNIQYF
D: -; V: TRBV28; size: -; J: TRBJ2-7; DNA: TGTGCCAGCAGCCCTCACCAGGTTCCCTACGAGCAGTACTTC; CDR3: CASSPHQVPYEQYF
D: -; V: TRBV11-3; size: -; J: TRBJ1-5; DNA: TGTGCCAGCAGCATTAGTTCCCGGAGCTATAGCAATCAGCCCCAGCATTTT; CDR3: CASSISSRSYSNQPQHF
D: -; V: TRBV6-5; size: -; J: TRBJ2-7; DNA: TGTGCCAGCACCTCCCATAGCGGATTGTTTTACGAGCAGTACTTC; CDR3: CASTSHSGLFYEQYF
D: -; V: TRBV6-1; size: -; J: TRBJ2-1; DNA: TGTGCCAGCAGTGAAGCCGCGAGCACAGGGCTACAGTTCTTC; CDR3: CASSEAASTGLQFF
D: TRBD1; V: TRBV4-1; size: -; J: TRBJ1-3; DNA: TGCGCCAGCAGCCAAGATGGAAGGGGGCAAGGAAACACCATATATTTT; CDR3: CASSQDGRGQGNTIYF
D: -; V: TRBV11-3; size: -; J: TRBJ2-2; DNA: TGTGCCAGCAGCCCCGACAGGATGACGAACACCGGGGAGCTGTTTTTT; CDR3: CASSPDRMTNTGELFF
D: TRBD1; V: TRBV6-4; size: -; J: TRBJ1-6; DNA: TGTGCCAGCACAATACTTCGGACAGGAGGAAGAGGATCACCCCTCCACTTT; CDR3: CASTILRTGGRGSPLHF
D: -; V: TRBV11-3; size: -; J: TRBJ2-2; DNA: TGTGCCAGCAGCTTAGCAGGGGTCCCCGGGGAGCTGTTTTTT; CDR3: CASSLAGVPGELFF
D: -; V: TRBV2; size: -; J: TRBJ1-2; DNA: TGTGCCAGCAGGACCTTTGGAGATTATGGCTACACCTTC; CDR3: CASRTFGDYGYTF